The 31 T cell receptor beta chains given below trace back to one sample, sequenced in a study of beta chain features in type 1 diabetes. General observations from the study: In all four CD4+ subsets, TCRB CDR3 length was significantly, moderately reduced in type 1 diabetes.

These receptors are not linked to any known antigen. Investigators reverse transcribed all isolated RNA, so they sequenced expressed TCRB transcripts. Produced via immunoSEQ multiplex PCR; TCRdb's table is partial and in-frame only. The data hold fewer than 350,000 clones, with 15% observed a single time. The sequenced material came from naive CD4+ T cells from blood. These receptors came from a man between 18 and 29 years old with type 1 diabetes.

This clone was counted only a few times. CDR3 nucleotides: TGTGCCAGCAGCGACAGCTACCAACACAATGAGCAGTTCTTC. This codes for CASSDSYQHNEQFF. The gene calls are TRBV6-5 and TRBJ2-1; D is perhaps TRBD1 (5 bases). Germline V CDR1 and CDR2: MNHEY, SVGAGI. With 6 bases removed from V and 5 bases from J, the gap between germline ends came to 14 bases. The CDR3 consists of 14 residues.

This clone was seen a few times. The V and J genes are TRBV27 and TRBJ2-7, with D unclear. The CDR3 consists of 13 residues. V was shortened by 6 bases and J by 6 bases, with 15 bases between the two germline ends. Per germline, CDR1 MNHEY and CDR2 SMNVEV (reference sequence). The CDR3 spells CASSQVNPGEQYF. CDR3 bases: TGTGCCAGCAGCCAAGTGAATCCCGGCGAGCAGTACTTC.

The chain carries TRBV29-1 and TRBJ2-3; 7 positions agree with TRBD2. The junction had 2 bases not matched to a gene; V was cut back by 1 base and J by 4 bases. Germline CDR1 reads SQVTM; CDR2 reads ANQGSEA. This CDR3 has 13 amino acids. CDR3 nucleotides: TGCAGCGTTGAAGGGCGGGAGTCAGATACGCAGTATTTT. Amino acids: CSVEGRESDTQYF.

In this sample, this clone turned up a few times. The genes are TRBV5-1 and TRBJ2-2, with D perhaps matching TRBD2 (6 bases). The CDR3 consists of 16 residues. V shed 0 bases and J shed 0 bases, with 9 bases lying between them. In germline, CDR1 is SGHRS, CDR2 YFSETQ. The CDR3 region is CASSLVGGSNTGELFF. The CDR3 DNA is TGCGCCAGCAGCTTGGTAGGAGGGTCGAACACCGGGGAGCTGTTTTTT. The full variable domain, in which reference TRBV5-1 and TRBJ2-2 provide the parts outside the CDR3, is KAGVTQTPRYLIKTRGQQVTLSCSPISGHRSVSWYQQTPGQGLQFLFEYFSETQRNKGNFPGRFSGRQFSNSRSEMNVSTLELGDSALYLCASSLVGGSNTGELFFGEGSRLTVL.

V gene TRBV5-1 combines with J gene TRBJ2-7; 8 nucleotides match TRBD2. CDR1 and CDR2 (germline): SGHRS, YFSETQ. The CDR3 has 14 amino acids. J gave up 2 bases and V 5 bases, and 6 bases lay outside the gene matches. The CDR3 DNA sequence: TGCGCCAGCAGTGGGGCGGGACTAGCCTACGAGCAGTACTTC. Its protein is CASSGAGLAYEQYF.

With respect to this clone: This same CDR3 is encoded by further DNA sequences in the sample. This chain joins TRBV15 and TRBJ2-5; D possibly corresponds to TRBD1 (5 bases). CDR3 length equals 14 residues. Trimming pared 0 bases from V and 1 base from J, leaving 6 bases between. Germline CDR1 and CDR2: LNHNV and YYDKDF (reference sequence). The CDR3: CATSRDRAQETQYF. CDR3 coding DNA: TGTGCCACCAGCAGAGACAGGGCCCAAGAGACCCAGTACTTC.

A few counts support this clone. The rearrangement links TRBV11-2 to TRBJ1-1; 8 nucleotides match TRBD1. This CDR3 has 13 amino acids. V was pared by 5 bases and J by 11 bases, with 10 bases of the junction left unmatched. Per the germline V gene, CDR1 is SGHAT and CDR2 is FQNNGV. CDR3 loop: CASSKDRDARAFF. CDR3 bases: TGTGCCAGCAGCAAGGACAGGGATGCGAGGGCTTTCTTT.

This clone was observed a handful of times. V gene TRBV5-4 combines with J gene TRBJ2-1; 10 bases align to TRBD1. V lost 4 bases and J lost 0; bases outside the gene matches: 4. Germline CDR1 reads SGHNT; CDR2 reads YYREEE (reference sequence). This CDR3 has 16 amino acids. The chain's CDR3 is CASSPGQGTSYNEQFF. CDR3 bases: TGTGCCAGCAGCCCGGGACAGGGGACCTCCTACAATGAGCAGTTCTTC.

The CDR3 loop reads CASSLGAQGGNEQFF. DNA for the CDR3: TGTGCCAGCAGCTTAGGGGCACAGGGGGGAAATGAGCAGTTCTTC. The chain recombines TRBV7-2 with TRBJ2-1, with 8 bases lining up with TRBD1. The CDR3 spans 15 residues. J lost 7 bases, V lost 1 base, and 6 bases had no gene match. Germline V gene lookup returns CDR1 SGHTA and CDR2 FQGNSA.

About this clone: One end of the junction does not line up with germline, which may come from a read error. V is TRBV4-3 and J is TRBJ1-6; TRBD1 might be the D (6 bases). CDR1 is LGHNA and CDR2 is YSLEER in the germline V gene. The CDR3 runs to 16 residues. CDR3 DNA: TGCGCCAGCAGCCAAGGTACGGGACACCGAAATTCACTCCTCCACTTT. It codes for CASSQGTGHRNSLLHF.

The CDR3 DNA sequence: TGTGCCAGCAGCTCCCTAGGAGGTCCCTCCTACAATGAGCAGTTCTTC. Translating gives CASSSLGGPSYNEQFF. The V call is TRBV11-2, the J call TRBJ2-1, with D perhaps TRBD2 (5 bases). Germline V gives CDR1 SGHAT, CDR2 FQNNGV. Trimming cost V 4 bases and J 0 bases, with 13 bases left between them. The CDR3 contains 16 residues. The variable domain in full, with the rest retrieved from reference TRBV11-2 and TRBJ2-1, is EAGVAQSPRYKIIEKRQSVAFWCNPISGHATLYWYQQILGQGPKLLIQFQNNGVVDDSQLPKDRFSAERLKGVDSTLKIQPAKLEDSAVYLCASSSLGGPSYNEQFFGPGTRLTVL.

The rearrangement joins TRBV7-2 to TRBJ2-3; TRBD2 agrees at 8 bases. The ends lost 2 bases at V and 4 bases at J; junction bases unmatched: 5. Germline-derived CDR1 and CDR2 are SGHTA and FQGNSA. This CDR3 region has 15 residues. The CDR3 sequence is CASSLSAGGADTQYF. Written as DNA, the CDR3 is TGTGCCAGCAGCTTATCGGCGGGAGGAGCAGATACGCAGTATTTT.

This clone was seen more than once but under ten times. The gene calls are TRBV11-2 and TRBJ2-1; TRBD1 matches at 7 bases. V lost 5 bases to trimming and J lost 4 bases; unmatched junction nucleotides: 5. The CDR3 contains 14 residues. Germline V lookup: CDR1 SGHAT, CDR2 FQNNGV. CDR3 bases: TGTGCCAGCAGCCCACGACAGGGATACAATGAGCAGTTCTTC. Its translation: CASSPRQGYNEQFF.

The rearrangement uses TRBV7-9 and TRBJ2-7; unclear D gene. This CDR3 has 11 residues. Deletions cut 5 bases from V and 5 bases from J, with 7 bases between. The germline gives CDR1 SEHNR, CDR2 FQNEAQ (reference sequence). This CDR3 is CASSGMDEQYF. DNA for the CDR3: TGTGCCAGCAGCGGCATGGACGAGCAGTACTTC.

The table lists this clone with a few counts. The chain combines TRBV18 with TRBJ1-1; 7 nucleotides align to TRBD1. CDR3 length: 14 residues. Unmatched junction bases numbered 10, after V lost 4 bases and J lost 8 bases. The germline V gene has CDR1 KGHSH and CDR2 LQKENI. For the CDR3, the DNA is TGTGCCAGCTCACTTACCACAGGGGTATGGGAAGCTTTCTTT. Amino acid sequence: CASSLTTGVWEAFF. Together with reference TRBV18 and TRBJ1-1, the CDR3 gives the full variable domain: NAGVMQNPRHLVRRRGQEARLRCSPMKGHSHVYWYRQLPEEGLKFMVYLQKENIIDESGMPKERFSAEFPKEGPSILRIQQVVRGDSAAYFCASSLTTGVWEAFFGQGTRLTVV.

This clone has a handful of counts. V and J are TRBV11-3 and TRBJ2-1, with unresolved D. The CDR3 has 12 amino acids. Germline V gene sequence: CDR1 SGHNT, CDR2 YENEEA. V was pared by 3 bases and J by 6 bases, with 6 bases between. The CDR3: CASSFLGNEQFF. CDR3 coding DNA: TGTGCCAGCAGCTTTCTCGGCAATGAGCAGTTCTTC.

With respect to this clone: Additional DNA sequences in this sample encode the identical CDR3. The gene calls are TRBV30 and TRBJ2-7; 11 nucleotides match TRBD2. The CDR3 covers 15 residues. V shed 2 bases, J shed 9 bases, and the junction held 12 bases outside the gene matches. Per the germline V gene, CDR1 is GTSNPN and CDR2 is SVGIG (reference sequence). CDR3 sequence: CAWSSKLAGVLWQYF. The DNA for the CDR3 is TGTGCCTGGAGTTCAAAACTAGCGGGGGTCTTGTGGCAGTACTTC.

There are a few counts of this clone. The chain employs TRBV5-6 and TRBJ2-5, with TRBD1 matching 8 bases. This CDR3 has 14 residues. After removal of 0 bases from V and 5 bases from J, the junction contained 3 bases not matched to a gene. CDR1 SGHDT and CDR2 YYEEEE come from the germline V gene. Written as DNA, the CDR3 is TGTGCCAGCAGCTTGGTGTGGGACAGGGAGACCCAGTACTTC. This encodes CASSLVWDRETQYF. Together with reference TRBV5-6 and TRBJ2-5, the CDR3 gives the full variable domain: DAGVTQSPTHLIKTRGQQVTLRCSPKSGHDTVSWYQQALGQGPQFIFQYYEEEERQRGNFPDRFSGHQFPNYSSELNVNALLLGDSALYLCASSLVWDRETQYFGPGTRLLVL.

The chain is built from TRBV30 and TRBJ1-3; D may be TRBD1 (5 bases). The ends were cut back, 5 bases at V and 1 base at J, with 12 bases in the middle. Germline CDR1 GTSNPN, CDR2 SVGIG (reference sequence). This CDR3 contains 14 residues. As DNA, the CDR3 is TGTGCCTGGCGGGGGGGGTCGTCTGGAAACACCATATATTTT. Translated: CAWRGGSSGNTIYF.

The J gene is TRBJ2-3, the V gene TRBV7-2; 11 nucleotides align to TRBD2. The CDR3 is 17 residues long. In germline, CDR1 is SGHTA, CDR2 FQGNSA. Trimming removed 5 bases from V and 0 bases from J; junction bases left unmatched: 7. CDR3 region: CASSLIGTSGSTDTQYF. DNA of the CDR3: TGTGCCAGCAGCCTCATAGGGACTAGCGGAAGCACAGATACGCAGTATTTT. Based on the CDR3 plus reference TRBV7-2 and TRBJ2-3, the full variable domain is GAGVSQSPSNKVTEKGKDVELRCDPISGHTALYWYRQSLGQGLEFLIYFQGNSAPDKSGLPSDRFSAERTGGSVSTLTIQRTQQEDSAVYLCASSLIGTSGSTDTQYFGPGTRLTVL.

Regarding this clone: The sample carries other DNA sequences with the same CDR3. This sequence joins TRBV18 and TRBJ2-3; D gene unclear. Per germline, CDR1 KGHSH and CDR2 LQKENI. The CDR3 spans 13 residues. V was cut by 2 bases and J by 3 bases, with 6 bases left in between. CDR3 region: CASSPRDTDTQYF. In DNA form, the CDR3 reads TGTGCCAGCTCACCAAGAGATACAGATACGCAGTATTTT.

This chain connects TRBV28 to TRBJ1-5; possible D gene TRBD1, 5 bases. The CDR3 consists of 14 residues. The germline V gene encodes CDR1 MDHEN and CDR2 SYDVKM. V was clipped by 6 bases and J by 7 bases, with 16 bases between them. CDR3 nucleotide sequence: TGTGCCAGCAGCCGACCTACAGGTTCCCAGCCCCAGCATTTT. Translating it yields CASSRPTGSQPQHF.

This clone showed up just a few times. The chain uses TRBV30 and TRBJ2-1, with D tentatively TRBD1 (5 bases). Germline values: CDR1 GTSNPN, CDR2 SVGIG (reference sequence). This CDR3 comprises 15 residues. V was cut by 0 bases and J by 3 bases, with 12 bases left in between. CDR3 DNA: TGTGCCTGGAGTGTAGTCAAGGGGTACTACAATGAGCAGTTCTTC. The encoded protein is CAWSVVKGYYNEQFF.

CDR3 DNA sequence: TGTGCCAGCAGCTCCGGGACAGGGATGAAGCCCCAGCATTTT. Encoded protein: CASSSGTGMKPQHF. This chain links TRBV7-9 with TRBJ1-5; 9 bases agree with TRBD1. The CDR3 loop spans 14 amino acids. The germline gives CDR1 SEHNR, CDR2 FQNEAQ (reference sequence). The V and J ends lost 4 bases and 8 bases, in that order; junction bases with no gene match: 6.

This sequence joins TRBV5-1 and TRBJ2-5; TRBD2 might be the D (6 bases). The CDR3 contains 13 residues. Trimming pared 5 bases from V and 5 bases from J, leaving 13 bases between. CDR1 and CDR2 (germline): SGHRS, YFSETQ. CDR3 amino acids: CASSIIGGETQYF. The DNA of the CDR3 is TGCGCCAGCAGTATTATTGGAGGGGAGACCCAGTACTTC.

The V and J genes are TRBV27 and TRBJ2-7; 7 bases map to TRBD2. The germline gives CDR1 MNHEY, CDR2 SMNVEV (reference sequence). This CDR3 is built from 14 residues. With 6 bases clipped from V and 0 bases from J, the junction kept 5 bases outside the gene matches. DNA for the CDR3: TGTGCCAGCAGCACTAGCGTGGGCTCCTACGAGCAGTACTTC. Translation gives CASSTSVGSYEQYF.

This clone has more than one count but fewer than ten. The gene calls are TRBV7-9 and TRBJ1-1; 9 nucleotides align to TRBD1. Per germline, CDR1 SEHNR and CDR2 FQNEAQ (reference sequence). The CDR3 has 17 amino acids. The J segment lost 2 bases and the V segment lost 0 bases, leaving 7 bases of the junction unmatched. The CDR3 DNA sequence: TGTGCCAGCAGCTTAGCGAAACGGGACAGGGAAAACACTGAAGCTTTCTTT. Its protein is CASSLAKRDRENTEAFF. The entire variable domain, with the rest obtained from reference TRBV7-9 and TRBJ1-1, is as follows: DTGVSQNPRHKITKRGQNVTFRCDPISEHNRLYWYRQTLGQGPEFLTYFQNEAQLEKSRLLSDRFSAERPKGSFSTLEIQRTEQGDSAMYLCASSLAKRDRENTEAFFGQGTRLTVV.

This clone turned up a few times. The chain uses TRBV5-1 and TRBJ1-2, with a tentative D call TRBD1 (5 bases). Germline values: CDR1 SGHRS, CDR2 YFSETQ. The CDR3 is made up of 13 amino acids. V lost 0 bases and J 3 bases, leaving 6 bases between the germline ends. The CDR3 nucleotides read TGCGCCAGCAGCTTGGCGGGGGACTATGGCTACACCTTC. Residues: CASSLAGDYGYTF.

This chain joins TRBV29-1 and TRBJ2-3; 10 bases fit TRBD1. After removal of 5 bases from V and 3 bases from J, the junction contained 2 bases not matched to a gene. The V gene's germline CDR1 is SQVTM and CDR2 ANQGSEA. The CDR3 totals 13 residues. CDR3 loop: CSVRQGATDTQYF. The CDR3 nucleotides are TGCAGCGTTAGACAGGGGGCAACAGATACGCAGTATTTT.

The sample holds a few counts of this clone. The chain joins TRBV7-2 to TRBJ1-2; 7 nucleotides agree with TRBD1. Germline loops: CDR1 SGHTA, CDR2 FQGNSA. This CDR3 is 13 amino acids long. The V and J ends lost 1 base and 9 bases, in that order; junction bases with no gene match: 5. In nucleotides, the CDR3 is TGTGCCAGCAGCTTAGATACAGGGGACCGCTACACCTTC. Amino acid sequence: CASSLDTGDRYTF.

CDR3 residues: CASSSRRDQPQHF. The DNA for the CDR3 is TGTGCCAGCAGCTCCCGGCGGGATCAGCCCCAGCATTTT. The rearrangement joins TRBV13 to TRBJ1-5; D remains ambiguous. The CDR3 has 13 residues. Germline V gene sequence: CDR1 PRHDT, CDR2 FYEKMQ (reference sequence). The ends were cut back, 4 bases at V and 5 bases at J, with 9 bases in the middle.